Below are 26 T cell receptor beta chains sequenced from a single sample in a study of Graves' ophthalmopathy and Graves' hyperthyroidism. Beta-chain TCR CDR3 regions were amplified from RNA transcripts. RT-PCR with HTBI primers came first, then second-round multiplex PCR. Via MiXCR, TCRdb re-called the multiplex PCR reads, giving one row per CDR3 protein. This table has 200,000 to 250,000 distinct CDR3 sequences, 20% to 25% appearing once. The sequenced material came from peripheral blood. The receptor source for this set is a woman aged 50 to 60 with Graves' ophthalmopathy.

The chain couples TRBV19 to TRBJ1-2; D perhaps matches TRBD1 (5 bases). CDR1 and CDR2 (germline): LNHDA, SQIVND (reference sequence). CDR3 length: 11 residues. V was shortened by 9 bases and J by 7 bases, with 12 bases between the two germline ends. CDR3 nucleotide sequence: TGTGCCAGCGTTCGGGACTCTGGCTACACCTTC. Translation gives CASVRDSGYTF. Combining the CDR3 with reference TRBV19 and TRBJ1-2 gives the whole variable domain DGGITQSPKYLFRKEGQNVTLSCEQNLNHDAMYWYRQDPGQGLRLIYYSQIVNDFQKGDIAEGYSVSREKKESFPLTVTSAQKNPTAFYLCASVRDSGYTFGSGTRLTVV.

There are many counts of this clonotype. The CDR3 spells CATSDFNNYGYTF. DNA of the CDR3: TGTGCCACCAGTGATTTTAACAACTATGGCTACACCTTC. This sequence joins TRBV24-1 and TRBJ1-2; D remains ambiguous. V dropped 1 base and J dropped 2 bases, with 4 bases sitting between them. This CDR3 contains 13 residues. Germline V lookup: CDR1 KGHDR, CDR2 SFDVKD.

In this sample, this clonotype turned up many times. This chain links TRBV3-1 with TRBJ2-7; 9 nucleotides line up with TRBD2. The CDR3 length is 16 residues. With V trimmed by 4 bases and J by 1 base, 8 bases remained unmatched. CDR1 LGHDT and CDR2 YNNKEL come from the germline V gene (reference sequence). Here the CDR3 reads CASSPIQSGRSYEQYF. Here the CDR3 DNA reads TGTGCCAGCAGCCCAATTCAGAGCGGGAGGTCCTACGAGCAGTACTTC.

This clonotype was counted ten times or more. The chain has TRBV27 and TRBJ2-7, with D unresolved. Germline V gene sequence: CDR1 MNHEY, CDR2 SMNVEV (reference sequence). This CDR3 contains 13 residues. The V end was cut by 1 base, the J end by 4 bases, with 8 bases between. The CDR3 sequence: CASSLWARYEQYF. The CDR3 DNA is TGTGCCAGCAGTTTATGGGCAAGGTACGAGCAGTACTTC.

The chain uses TRBV27 and TRBJ2-4; D possibly corresponds to TRBD2 (5 bases). Trimming took off 2 bases at V and 8 bases at J, with 16 bases between the two ends. Germline lookup yields CDR1 MNHEY and CDR2 SMNVEV (reference sequence). The CDR3 length is 15 residues. Here the CDR3 DNA reads TGTGCCAGCAGTTTAGGCGGGCTAGGGATGGACATTCAGTACTTC. Translated, it gives CASSLGGLGMDIQYF.

Concerning this clonotype: Just one base apart from a much larger clone, this may be a read error. V is TRBV30 and J is TRBJ1-1; D is perhaps TRBD1 (5 bases). Germline values: CDR1 GTSNPN, CDR2 SVGIG (reference sequence). The length of the CDR3 is 15 residues. CDR3 region: CAWGTVGAPNTGAFF. CDR3 nucleotides: TGTGCCTGGGGGACCGTAGGGGCGCCGAACACTGGAGCTTTCTTT.

Only a few counts were recorded for this clonotype. This sequence joins TRBV9 and TRBJ2-5; unclear D gene. This CDR3 spans 14 amino acids. V dropped 4 bases and J dropped 3 bases, with 13 bases sitting between them. CDR1 is SGDLS and CDR2 is YYNGEE in the germline V gene. This chain's CDR3 is CASSPRVSEETQYF. In DNA, the CDR3 is TGTGCCAGCAGCCCCCGGGTGTCGGAAGAGACCCAGTACTTC.

This clonotype was seen at least ten times. CDR3 residues: CASSPGQGAGNTIYF. The CDR3, as DNA: TGTGCCAGCAGTCCTGGACAGGGGGCTGGAAACACCATATATTTT. The chain recombines TRBV28 with TRBJ1-3; TRBD1 aligns across 10 bases. Germline CDR1 reads MDHEN; CDR2 reads SYDVKM. V shed 5 bases, J shed 2 bases, and the junction held 3 bases outside the gene matches. There are 15 residues in the CDR3.

This clonotype has only one observation. The V gene is TRBV12-3 or TRBV12-4, the J gene TRBJ1-1; no reliable D call. V was shortened by 5 bases and J by 1 base, with 11 bases between the two germline ends. The CDR3 runs 14 residues. CDR3 loop: CASSVRNQNTEAFF. CDR3 coding DNA: TGTGCCAGCAGTGTCCGCAACCAGAACACTGAAGCTTTCTTT.

This clonotype showed up many times. The genes are TRBV20-1 and TRBJ2-7; D tentatively reads TRBD1 or TRBD2 (5 bases each). Germline CDR1 is DFQATT and CDR2 is SNEGSKA (reference sequence). This CDR3 has 14 residues. Trimming removed 3 bases at V and 6 bases at J, with 18 bases between. The CDR3 loop reads CSASILRGLGEQYF. CDR3 in DNA: TGCAGTGCTAGTATACTACGGGGCTTGGGCGAGCAGTACTTC.

This clonotype was counted ten times or more. The genes are TRBV4-2 and TRBJ1-1; D unclear. The V end lost 1 base, the J end lost 1 base, and 10 bases lay between the germline ends. Germline loops: CDR1 LGHNA, CDR2 YNFKEQ. The CDR3 covers 15 residues. This CDR3 is CASSQGLSQNTEAFF. The CDR3 region has the DNA TGTGCCAGCAGCCAAGGATTGTCACAGAACACTGAAGCTTTCTTT.

This clonotype has a count of ten or more. CDR3 nucleotides: TGTGCCAGCAGCTTACTGGGGCAGGGCGAGTCACCCCTCCACTTT. Its translation: CASSLLGQGESPLHF. This chain links TRBV7-2 with TRBJ1-6; a weak D match, TRBD1 (5 bases). CDR1 SGHTA and CDR2 FQGNSA come from the germline V gene. Trimming pared 2 bases from V and 10 bases from J, leaving 15 bases between. CDR3 length equals 15 residues.

This clonotype was seen ten or more times. CDR3 nucleotides: TGTGCCTGGAGTTGGACGGTTGAAGGCTACACCTTC. Protein product: CAWSWTVEGYTF. The chain is built from TRBV30 and TRBJ1-2; D not resolved. From germline, CDR1 is GTSNPN and CDR2 SVGIG (reference sequence). V shed 2 bases and J shed 8 bases, with 12 bases lying between them. The CDR3 extends over 12 amino acids.

This clonotype has only a few counts. The chain carries TRBV5-1 and TRBJ1-5; 7 bases are shared with TRBD1. Trimming took 4 bases from V and 4 from J; bases not matched to a gene: 5. Germline CDR1 is SGHRS and CDR2 is YFSETQ. This CDR3 region has 14 residues. CDR3 loop: CASSPGQTNQPQHF. CDR3 in DNA: TGCGCCAGCAGCCCGGGACAGACAAATCAGCCCCAGCATTTT.

This chain connects TRBV6-5 to TRBJ2-7; a weak D match, TRBD1 (6 bases). The CDR3 covers 17 residues. Trimming took 3 bases from V and 3 from J, leaving 21 bases between them. The germline V gene has CDR1 MNHEY and CDR2 SVGAGI. This chain's CDR3 is CASSYRLGDISDYEQYF. The DNA of the CDR3 is TGTGCCAGCAGTTATAGGTTAGGGGACATTTCCGACTACGAGCAGTACTTC.

The V call is TRBV27, the J call TRBJ2-5; 9 bases are shared with TRBD1. Germline V gives CDR1 MNHEY, CDR2 SMNVEV (reference sequence). This CDR3 has 15 amino acids. V lost 4 bases, J lost 4 bases, and 7 bases stayed unmatched. Here the CDR3 reads CASSSRDRAGETQYF. The CDR3 bases are TGTGCCAGCAGTTCGAGGGACAGGGCTGGAGAGACCCAGTACTTC.

The chain employs TRBV12-3 or TRBV12-4 and TRBJ2-7; D gene ambiguous. The CDR3 spans 12 residues. Trimming took 3 bases from V and 9 from J, leaving 12 bases between them. The CDR3 protein is CASSLGGFGQYF. In DNA form, the CDR3 reads TGTGCCAGCAGTTTGGGTGGATTCGGGCAGTACTTC.

The rearrangement links TRBV6-1 to TRBJ1-5, with D possibly TRBD1 on 6 matching bases. CDR1 is MNHNS, CDR2 SASEGT, per germline. The CDR3 has 14 residues. Trimming removed 5 bases from V and 3 bases from J, with 11 bases in between. CDR3: CASSTDRYNQPQHF. The CDR3 coding sequence is TGTGCCAGCAGTACGGACAGATACAATCAGCCCCAGCATTTT.

The V call is TRBV27, the J call TRBJ1-6; the D gene is possibly TRBD1 (5 bases). Trimming took 5 bases from V and 5 from J, leaving 10 bases between them. Per the germline V gene, CDR1 is MNHEY and CDR2 is SMNVEV (reference sequence). CDR3 size: 14 residues. In DNA form, the CDR3 reads TGTGCCAGCAGTCCGACAGTCCATAATTCACCCCTCCACTTT. This translates into CASSPTVHNSPLHF.

This clonotype was recorded many times. The chain joins TRBV28 to TRBJ2-6, with D unclear. CDR1 MDHEN and CDR2 SYDVKM come from the germline V gene. There are 15 residues in the CDR3. V gave up 6 bases and J gave up 3 bases, with 12 bases separating them. In DNA form, the CDR3 reads TGTGCCAGCAGACCCGTCCGCGTTGGGGCCAACGTCCTGACTTTC. Translated, it gives CASRPVRVGANVLTF.

Many counts were recorded for this clonotype. This rearrangement joins TRBV18 to TRBJ2-2; D might be TRBD2 (6 bases). Germline assignment: CDR1 KGHSH and CDR2 LQKENI. Trimming stripped 4 bases from V and 5 bases from J, with 17 bases between. The CDR3 sequence is 16 residues long. This CDR3 is CASSRDPGRGTGELFF. The CDR3 nucleotides read TGTGCCAGCTCACGAGATCCGGGGCGGGGAACCGGGGAGCTGTTTTTT.

This sequence joins TRBV20-1 and TRBJ2-7; 13 bases are a match to TRBD2. V lost 3 bases, J lost 1 base, and 6 bases stayed unmatched. From germline, CDR1 is DFQATT and CDR2 SNEGSKA (reference sequence). This CDR3 is 16 amino acids long. The CDR3 reads CSASPTSGRISYEQYF. CDR3 in DNA: TGCAGTGCTAGCCCGACTAGCGGGAGGATTTCCTACGAGCAGTACTTC.

This clonotype was detected many times. The chain carries TRBV30 and TRBJ1-1; no clear D gene. Germline V lookup: CDR1 GTSNPN, CDR2 SVGIG (reference sequence). The length of the CDR3 is 13 residues. V was cut by 0 bases and J by 6 bases, with 11 bases left in between. In DNA form, the CDR3 reads TGTGCCTGGAGTGTAACTGGTATCCCTGAAGCTTTCTTT. Protein product: CAWSVTGIPEAFF.

In the case of this clonotype: The germline gene is not matched at one end of the junction; a read error may be the cause. This chain uses TRBV6-5 with TRBJ1-2; D is unresolved. CDR1 and CDR2 (germline): MNHEY, SVGAGI. This CDR3 region has 14 residues. This CDR3 reads CASSHSGQNYGYTF. The CDR3 DNA reads as TGTGCCAGCAGTCACTCCGGCCAGAACTATGGCTACACCTTC.

The table lists this clonotype with many counts. The gene calls are TRBV6-1 and TRBJ2-2; D is uncertain. Trimming pared 8 bases from V and 5 bases from J, leaving 15 bases between. Per the germline V gene, CDR1 is MNHNS and CDR2 is SASEGT. CDR3 size: 14 residues. CDR3 DNA: TGTGCCAGCCGCCAGGAGATCAAAACCGGGGAGCTGTTTTTT. Translated, it gives CASRQEIKTGELFF.

This clonotype was detected ten times or more. The J gene is TRBJ2-7, the V gene TRBV6-1, with D tentatively TRBD1 (6 bases). From germline, CDR1 is MNHNS and CDR2 SASEGT. The ends were cut back, 6 bases at V and 3 bases at J, with 12 bases in the middle. This CDR3 has 13 amino acids. CDR3 loop: CASRKGTNYEQYF. CDR3 in DNA: TGTGCCAGCAGAAAGGGGACAAACTACGAGCAGTACTTC.